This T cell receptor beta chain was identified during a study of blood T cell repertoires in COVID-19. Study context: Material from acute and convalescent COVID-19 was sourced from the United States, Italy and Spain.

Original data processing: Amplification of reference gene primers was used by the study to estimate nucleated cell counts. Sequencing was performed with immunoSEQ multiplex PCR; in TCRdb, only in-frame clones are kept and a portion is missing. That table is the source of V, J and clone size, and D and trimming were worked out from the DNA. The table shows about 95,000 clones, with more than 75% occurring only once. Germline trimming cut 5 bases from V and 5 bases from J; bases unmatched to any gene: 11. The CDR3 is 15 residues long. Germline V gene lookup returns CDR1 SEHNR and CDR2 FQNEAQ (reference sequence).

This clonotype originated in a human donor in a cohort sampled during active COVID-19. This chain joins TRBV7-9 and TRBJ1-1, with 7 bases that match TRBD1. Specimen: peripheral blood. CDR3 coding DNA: TGTGCCAGCAGCCCACGACAGGGTTTTGGTACTGAAGCTTTCTTT. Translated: CASSPRQGFGTEAFF.